This TCR beta chain emerged from a study of spatial heterogeneity in lung cancer. Time point noted: sample taken at primary tumor resection. Sequencing of whole RNA from tumor, nontumor lung or frozen PBMC involved no sorting. Using its own MiXCR run on the 5' RACE reads, TCRdb lists one record per CDR3 protein. The repertoire has around 74,000 distinct CDR3 sequences, 10% to 15% of them found once; the top ten carry roughly 6.9%. The CDR3 loop spans 15 amino acids. Trimming cost V 6 bases and J 0 bases; bases outside gene matches: 4. The germline V gene encodes CDR1 SNHLY and CDR2 FYNNEI. Notes on the study in general: Relative to follow-up, resection was when ubiquitous expanded tumor TCRs appeared more in blood.

This clonotype was counted ten times or more. Its antigen is unidentified. The sample in question was PBMCs, obtained at surgery. The receptor was isolated from a male donor with early-stage non-small cell lung cancer. The V call is TRBV2, the J call TRBJ1-5; 8 nucleotides line up with TRBD1. The CDR3 loop reads CASSHRGDSNQPQHF. The CDR3 bases are TGTGCCAGCAGCCACAGGGGGGATAGCAATCAGCCCCAGCATTTT.